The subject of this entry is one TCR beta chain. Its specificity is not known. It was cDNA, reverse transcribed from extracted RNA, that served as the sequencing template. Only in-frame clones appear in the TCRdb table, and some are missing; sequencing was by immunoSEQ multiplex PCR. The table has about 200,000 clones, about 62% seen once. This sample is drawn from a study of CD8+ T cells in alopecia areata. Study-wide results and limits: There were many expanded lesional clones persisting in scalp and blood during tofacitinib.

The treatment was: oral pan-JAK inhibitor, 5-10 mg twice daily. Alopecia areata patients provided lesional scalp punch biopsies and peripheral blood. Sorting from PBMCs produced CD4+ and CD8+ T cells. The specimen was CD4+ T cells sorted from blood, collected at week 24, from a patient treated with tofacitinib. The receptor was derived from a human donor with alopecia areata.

Written as DNA, the CDR3 is TGTGCCTGGACGATAGGCGGGCATAGCAATCAGCCCCAGCATTTT. This gives the protein CAWTIGGHSNQPQHF. The chain combines TRBV30 with TRBJ1-5; D unresolved. In germline, CDR1 is GTSNPN, CDR2 SVGIG (reference sequence). The length of the CDR3 is 15 residues. The V gene lost 4 bases and the J gene lost 0 bases, with 13 bases spanning the gap.